This TCR beta chain stems from a study of human T cells and chemical hapten exposure (TCRdb year 2021). Broadly, across the study: For sensitization, 2% DPC in acetone was applied to a 2 cm by 2 cm area of upper inner arm skin. Patch tests used Finn chambers with 0.01% DPC on the upper back, scored after 6 days by International Contact Dermatitis Research Group standards. Throughout the study period of roughly 24 weeks, patients also received therapeutic DPC doses to the scalp every week. For TCR sequencing, blood came from over 25 alopecia patients at anywhere from one to four time points (pre-sensitization, 2, 6 and 24 weeks). The study tracked peripheral blood TCR repertoire changes in vivo during primary and secondary sensitization to the hapten diphenylcyclopropenone (DPC) in alopecia patients. Alopecia areata with under or over 50% scalp involvement, alopecia totalis and alopecia universalis were represented in the patient cohort, which was mostly female. Blood was sampled from patients pre-sensitization (week 0) and at 2, 6 and about 24 weeks after DPC sensitization. The libraries were sequenced as a pool, and the TCR yield per sample differed mostly because of small variations in library volumes within the pool. What the work shows at the level of the full study, not this receptor alone: Significantly more large CDR3 similarity clusters were formed by expanded TCRs than by pre-sensitization or healthy control sets, consistent with antigen-driven responses. The number of TCRs above 1 in 1000 frequency did not change with DPC sensitization; there was no evidence of global repertoire structure alterations. Repeated subsampling changed both the strength of the expansion versus patch-test correlation and the threshold at which the correlation became significant. The number of PT1 expanded TCRs positively correlated with patch test score, significant at thresholds 8, 16 and 32 but not 4. Because every patient had alopecia, a presumed autoimmune disease, the patients' immune response might differ from that of healthy individuals.

Concerning this clonotype itself: Its antigen specificity is not known. Base qualities are missing; no much larger clone stands one base away.

To prepare the library, RACE was applied. Sequencing took place on a NextSeq 500. Library preparation attached unique molecular identifiers to individual cDNA molecules for quantitative, reproducible TCR counting. Each blood RNA sample was used to sequence both TCR alpha and TCR beta chains. In the source study's methods: Samples had a median of about 90,000 TCRs, with a range from roughly 20,000 to 690,600. The Decombinator software suite was used to annotate the V, J and CDR3 of the TCR reads. For PS versus PT1 abundance plots, all samples were subsampled to the same number of TCRs (28,000). TCRs were defined as expanded if absent before sensitization and observed at least eight times at the 2-week time point. TCRdb's own reprocessing of the public reads used fastp at Q25 and MiXCR and kept productive beta chains. Rows matching on CDR3 protein sequence are summarized as one entry with the most common DNA and genes. TCRdb's processing, not the authors', yielded these V and J calls. The sample data list 150,000 to 200,000 distinct CDR3 sequences, and 20% to 25% of these were observed just once. Over 6.5% of the sample is in the top ten clones.

CDR1 and CDR2 were assigned from the germline V gene as MNHEY and SVGAGI. The CDR3 measures 14 amino acids from cysteine to phenylalanine. Only the CDR3 region is kept as DNA, spanning 42 bases read in frame from base 1. V has 2 bases trimmed and J has 8 bases trimmed; junction bases matching no gene number 2. Explained via the paper, the time point label denotes: patch test 1, 2 weeks after DPC sensitization. This sample's treatment or condition label indicates: therapeutic diphenylcyclopropenone sensitization with weekly scalp DPC. At every patch-test visit, the blood draw took place before the patch test was put on. Patients were considered eligible if aged 18 to 70, diagnosed with alopecia and deemed suitable for DPC therapy, and patients were excluded if pregnant. Total RNA was extracted from unfractionated whole blood collected in Tempus Blood RNA tubes.

The origin of this receptor is a woman aged 45-65 years with alopecia areata. Some clones in this sample may be carry-over from other donors' samples. The input for sequencing was whole blood, taken in connection with sensitization to the hapten diphenylcyclopropenone (DPC). This receptor chain uses TRBV6-5 and TRBJ2-1, and 11 junction bases match TRBD2. The CDR3 amino acid sequence is: CASSYVSGRDEQFF. Here is the DNA: TGTGCCAGCAGTTACGTTAGCGGGAGGGATGAGCAGTTCTTC.